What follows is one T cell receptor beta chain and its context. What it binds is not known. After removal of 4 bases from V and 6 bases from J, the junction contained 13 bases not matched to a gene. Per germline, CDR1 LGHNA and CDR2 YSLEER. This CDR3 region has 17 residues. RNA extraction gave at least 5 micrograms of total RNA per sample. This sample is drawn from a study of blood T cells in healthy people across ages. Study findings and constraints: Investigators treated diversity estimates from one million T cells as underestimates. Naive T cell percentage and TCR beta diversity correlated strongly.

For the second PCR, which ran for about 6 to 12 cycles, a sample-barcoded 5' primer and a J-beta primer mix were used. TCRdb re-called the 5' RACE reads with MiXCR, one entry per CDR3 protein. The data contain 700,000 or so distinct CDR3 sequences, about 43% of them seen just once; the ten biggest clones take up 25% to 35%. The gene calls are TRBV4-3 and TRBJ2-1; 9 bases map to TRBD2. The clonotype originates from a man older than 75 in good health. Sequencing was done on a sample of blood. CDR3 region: CASSPRVTGTSFNEQFF. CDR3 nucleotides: TGCGCCAGCAGCCCAAGAGTCACCGGGACTAGCTTCAATGAGCAGTTCTTC.